These T cell receptor beta chains were read from a single sample in a study of PD-1 blockade in classical Hodgkin lymphoma. Repertoires were generated with immunoSEQ multiplex PCR, while TCRdb's copy carries only in-frame clones and drops some. The sample holds over 80,000 clones, around 80% seen once. Sequenced here: peripheral blood mononuclear cells (PBMCs), sampled before the fourth cycle of nivolumab. These receptors originate from a human donor with classical Hodgkin lymphoma. Both conserved end residues are part of each CDR3. Fields, in order: V gene, J gene, D gene, clone size, CDR3 DNA, CDR3 protein. The D gene is left open where the match is weak. Clone size appears in some rows only: once, few, many, or a class for an expanded clone.

>TRBV15|TRBJ2-3|TRBD2|once
TGTGCCACCAGCAGAGAGTCCCTAGCGGGAGGAGATACGCAGTATTTT
CATSRESLAGGDTQYF
>TRBV5-1|TRBJ2-3|NA|NA
TGCGCCAGCAGCTTGGTGGGCGGGAGCACAGATACGCAGTATTTT
CASSLVGGSTDTQYF
>TRBV11-2|TRBJ2-7|TRBD2|NA
TGTGCCAGCAGCTTACTAGCGGGAGGAACCTACGAGCAGTACTTC
CASSLLAGGTYEQYF
>TRBV6-6|TRBJ1-5|TRBD1|NA
TGTGCCAGCAGCGCAGGGACAGGGGGCCGCCAGCCCCAGCATTTT
CASSAGTGGRQPQHF
>TRBV28|TRBJ2-1|TRBD2|NA
TGTGCCAGCAGTTTAGCGGGAGCTAGGTACAATGAGCAGTTCTTC
CASSLAGARYNEQFF
>TRBV7-2|TRBJ2-5|NA|once
TGTGCCAGCAGCATCTGGGGCGGACGCCAAGAGACCCAGTACTTC
CASSIWGGRQETQYF
>TRBV19|TRBJ2-2|NA|NA
TGTGCCAGTAGTATAGTAGGCTCCCCTTGGACCGGGGAGCTGTTTTTT
CASSIVGSPWTGELFF
>TRBV10-1|TRBJ1-4|NA|few
TGCGCCAGCGGGGGGGGGCTGAGGGAAAAACTGTTTTTT
CASGGGLREKLFF
>TRBV6-4|TRBJ2-3|TRBD2|few
TGTGCCAGCAGCCCCGAAGCGGGAGGATACGATACGCAGTATTTT
CASSPEAGGYDTQYF
>TRBV7-9|TRBJ2-3|TRBD1|NA
TGTGCCAGCGATCTCAACCCCGGGACAGGCAGCACAGATACGCAGTATTTT
CASDLNPGTGSTDTQYF
>TRBV9|TRBJ2-3|NA|once
TGTGCCAGCAGCTCGGACTGGCAAACTTCCACAGATACGCAGTATTTT
CASSSDWQTSTDTQYF
>TRBV7-8|TRBJ1-4|NA|NA
TGTGCCAGCACCCATAGCCCGCGGACCGACCGTAATGAAAAACTGTTTTTT
CASTHSPRTDRNEKLFF
>TRBV6-5|TRBJ1-4|NA|once
TGTGCCAGCAGGCCCCGGGGTTGGACTAATGAAAAACTGTTTTTT
CASRPRGWTNEKLFF
>TRBV7-9|TRBJ2-3|TRBD2|NA
TGTGCCAGCAGCTTAGCGCGATTAGCGGGAGCCAGCACAGATACGCAGTATTTT
CASSLARLAGASTDTQYF
>TRBV19|TRBJ2-1|NA|NA
TGTGCCAGTAGTATAGATCCGCAGGGCTCCTACAATGAGCAGTTCTTC
CASSIDPQGSYNEQFF
>TRBV18|TRBJ2-3|TRBD2|NA
TGTGCCAGCTCGCTCACCATCGGGGGGGGCACAGATACGCAGTATTTT
CASSLTIGGGTDTQYF
>TRBV27|TRBJ2-7|TRBD2|NA
TGTGCCAGCAGTCAATTTCCTAGCGGGGGGCCGTGGGAGCAGTACTTC
CASSQFPSGGPWEQYF
>TRBV11-1|TRBJ2-4|TRBD2|NA
TGTGCCAGCAGCCCCGGGACTAGCTTTGGGGACATTCAGTACTTC
CASSPGTSFGDIQYF
>TRBV29-1|TRBJ1-1|TRBD1|NA
TGCAGCGGATGGGACAGGGGGAACACTGAAGCTTTCTTT
CSGWDRGNTEAFF
>TRBV5-6|TRBJ1-1|NA|few
TGTGCCAGCAGCTTCAGGGGAATTGAAGCTTTCTTT
CASSFRGIEAFF
>TRBV18|TRBJ1-5|NA|few
TGTGCCAGCTCACCACCGGGAACAGGGCGAAATCAGCCCCAGCATTTT
CASSPPGTGRNQPQHF
>TRBV29-1|TRBJ1-2|NA|NA
TGCAGCGTTGCATGGGTAGATGGCTACACCTTC
CSVAWVDGYTF
>TRBV7-9|TRBJ2-1|NA|NA
TGTGCCAGCAGTCGACCCCTAGGTAGCTCCTACAATGAGCAGTTCTTC
CASSRPLGSSYNEQFF
>TRBV18|TRBJ2-3|TRBD1|NA
TGTGCCAGCTCACCAAGGGGGCCGGATACGCAGTATTTT
CASSPRGPDTQYF
>TRBV28|TRBJ1-1|NA|NA
TGTGCCAGCAGGCCTGGTGGGGACTCGAACACTGAAGCTTTCTTT
CASRPGGDSNTEAFF
>TRBV19|TRBJ2-2|TRBD1|NA
TGTGCCAGTAGTGCGGACAGGGCGTTGACCGGGGAGCTGTTTTTT
CASSADRALTGELFF
>TRBV9|TRBJ2-3|TRBD1|NA
TGTGCCAGCAGCGTTAGGGGGCTCCCCACAGATACGCAGTATTTT
CASSVRGLPTDTQYF
>TRBV25-1|TRBJ2-1|NA|NA
TGTGCCAGCAGCCAGCGGGCTTCCTACAATGAGCAGTTCTTC
CASSQRASYNEQFF
>TRBV5-1|TRBJ2-3|TRBD2|NA
TGCGCCAGCAGCTTGGATTTGGGGAGGGGAGATACGCAGTATTTT
CASSLDLGRGDTQYF
>TRBV7-2|TRBJ1-2|TRBD1|NA
TGTGCCAGCACGGGACAGGGGGGCCTGAGCTATGGCTACACCTTC
CASTGQGGLSYGYTF
>TRBV10-2|TRBJ1-2|TRBD1|NA
TGCGCCAGCAGTGAGTCCGTGGGACAGGGAAGCTATGGCTACACCTTC
CASSESVGQGSYGYTF
>TRBV12-5|TRBJ2-3|NA|NA
TGTGCTAGCGCCCTAGGAGCGTCCACAGATACGCAGTATTTT
CASALGASTDTQYF
>TRBV5-1|TRBJ2-5|TRBD2|NA
TGCGCCAGCAGCAGACAGTCGGGGGGGACCGGCGAGACCCAGTACTTC
CASSRQSGGTGETQYF
>TRBV6-1|TRBJ2-7|NA|NA
TGTGCCAGCAGTGAGGCGATCTCCGAGCAGTACTTC
CASSEAISEQYF
>TRBV5-1|TRBJ2-6|NA|NA
TGCGCCAGCAGCTTGGCTCCAGGGGGGACCTCTGGGGCCAACGTCCTGACTTTC
CASSLAPGGTSGANVLTF
>TRBV19|TRBJ1-6|NA|NA
TGTGCCAGTAGTCGGGTTGAGCTAAGCAATTCACCCCTCCACTTT
CASSRVELSNSPLHF
>TRBV10-3|TRBJ1-1|NA|few
TGTGCCATCAGTGTTGGGGGGGGGAACACTGAAGCTTTCTTT
CAISVGGGNTEAFF
>TRBV5-4|TRBJ2-7|NA|NA
TGTGCCAGCGGAGTGGGGGGTACCTACGAGCAGTACTTC
CASGVGGTYEQYF
>TRBV19|TRBJ1-2|TRBD1|NA
TGTGCCAGTAGTTCCCTACCACAGGGGACCTATGGCTACACCTTC
CASSSLPQGTYGYTF
>TRBV11-2|TRBJ2-3|TRBD2|NA
TGTGCCAGCAGCTTTAGCGGGGGGGCCGGAGATACGCAGTATTTT
CASSFSGGAGDTQYF
>TRBV7-9|TRBJ1-1|NA|once
TGTGCCAGCAGCTTCCATATGCGAGCTTTCTTT
CASSFHMRAFF
>TRBV7-2|TRBJ2-1|TRBD2|NA
TGTGCCAGCAGATCACTAGCGGGACCGTACAATGAGCAGTTCTTC
CASRSLAGPYNEQFF